This entry features one T cell receptor beta chain sequence. Donors were grouped by their self-reported clinical history. Libraries were prepared by immunoSEQ multiplex PCR; TCRdb keeps only in-frame clonotypes and omits some of them. The repertoire holds 430,000 or so clones, with roughly 88% as singletons. The data are from a study of blood T cell repertoires in COVID-19. V gave up 7 bases and J gave up 5 bases, with 15 bases separating them. The germline V gene encodes CDR1 LNHDA and CDR2 SQIVND (reference sequence). The CDR3 contains 13 residues. The chain recombines TRBV19 with TRBJ2-7; TRBD2 is a possible D gene (6 bases). This TCR came from a woman aged 40 to 55 who had recovered from COVID-19. Input material: PBMCs or T cells enriched from blood (not recorded which). The DNA for the CDR3 is TGTGCCAGTAAAAAGGAAGGGACTGACGAGCAGTACTTC. Its translation is CASKKEGTDEQYF.